This T cell receptor beta chain was captured in a study of shared clonotypes between healthy human individuals (TCRdb year 2020). For the wider study: The cohort comprised two women and a few men aged 18 to 49 years. Leukapheresis yielded between about 0.8 and 9.5 billion PBMCs per donor. For each donor, CD4 naive and CD4 memory were each run on three plates, CD8 naive on two plates, and CD8 memory on one plate. Blood TCR repertoires of five healthy adults were deeply sequenced to estimate repertoire size and the extent of clonotype sharing between individuals. To increase sequencing depth and limit assay-specific biases, TCR repertoire library preparation and sequencing were carried out by different laboratories using diverse techniques. Findings and caveats that apply to the study as a whole: The small number of donors limited the genetic and exposure-history diversity represented. Pairwise subsampling indicated that sequencing depth was expected to affect the degree of clonotype sharing among donors. Rarefaction of sorted-subset datasets indicated incomplete sequencing despite the large sequencing depth. About 4.5% of naive CD4, roughly 3.6% of naive CD8, 2.3% of memory CD4, and roughly 0.4% of memory CD8 clonotypes were shared across a few donors. Higher generation probabilities were observed for clonotypes shared by all four sorted-subset donors than for non-shared clonotypes. Naive subsets generally had larger estimated clonotype richness than memory subsets did. Sampling was restricted to blood, and TCR repertoires in tissue are likely to differ from TCR repertoires in blood.

Using the deep immunoSEQ assay, TCR CDR3 regions were amplified from genomic DNA by multiplex PCR. Extracted genomic DNA from each cell subset was spread evenly across all wells of several immunoSEQ 96-well plates, with each plate serving as a replicate. For sorted subsets, approximately 200 ng of genomic DNA, equivalent to roughly 30,000 T cell genomes, went into each replicate PCR. Purified libraries were measured with a Qubit 3.0 fluorometer, size-checked on a Bioanalyzer 2100, and measured again with the KAPA Library Quantification kit. Each immunoSEQ 96-well plate was sequenced on its own single-read 150-cycle Illumina NextSeq 550 flow cell. As for the authors' bioinformatics: Because the immunoSEQ output held only junctional sequences and lacked quality scores, the filtering could not match the filtering applied to full-length reads. To assign V/J genes and CDR3, sequences were annotated using PyIR, a Python wrapper for IgBLAST v1.9, with IMGT germline references. Reads were filtered out if the reads had weak V/J assignments (E-value above 1e-6), no CDR3, stop codons, out-of-frame junctions, or ambiguous translated residues. A V3J clonotype was defined by an identical inferred V gene, J gene, and CDR3 amino acid sequence. The percentage overlap between two repertoires was calculated by dividing the number of shared unique clonotypes by the size of the smaller repertoire. Repertoire richness was assessed with RTK rarefaction, the Chao1 estimator, and Recon v2.1 estimates of unobserved clonotypes. Generation probabilities were computed with OLGA for all TCRbeta clonotypes obtained by the gDNA method from four donors. TCRdb's version of the immuneACCESS table is confined to in-frame rearrangements and falls short of the full clone set. An unresolved V gene accounts for under half of the shortfall where checked; the remainder is of unknown origin. The DNA was the basis for D and trimming; V, J and clone size are from that table. This sample comprises 1.6 million or so clones, roughly 96% of them detected only once. Approximately 1.1% of the sample is held by the ten biggest clonotypes.

V is pruned by 4 bases and J by 7 bases, leaving 4 bases of the junction without a gene match. Inclusive of the bounding cysteine and phenylalanine, the CDR3 is 14 residues long. Of all the DNA, just the CDR3 is kept, 42 bases in frame from base 1. CDR1 and CDR2 are drawn from the germline V gene (reference sequence): SEHNR, FQNEAQ. To note about this clone: Its antigen is still unknown. Base-call qualities are not available, and no considerably larger clone is one nucleotide away.

Donors were healthy HIV-negative adults with no recently reported acute infections or vaccinations. Every donor was a Caucasian adult residing in Nashville, Tennessee, USA. CD4+ T cells were enriched by magnetic negative selection; naive cells were then positively selected on CD45RA, and the negative fraction formed the memory subset. Blood was collected by leukapheresis, and PBMCs were isolated by Ficoll-Histopaque density gradient centrifugation and then cryopreserved in liquid nitrogen vapor phase. Analytical flow cytometry was used to check the purity and quantity of each magnetically sorted T cell population. Genomic DNA was isolated from each sorted fraction and quantified by UV absorbance on a Nanodrop 2000c.

The source material was naive CD4+ T cells sorted from blood. Per the publication, the cell subset or site label means: CD45RA+ positively selected. The receptor's source is a man aged 30-40 years in good health. The chain joins TRBV7-9 to TRBJ2-3, and 11 junction bases match TRBD2. At the DNA level, the sequence is TGTGCCAGCAGCTCTGGGACTAGCGGCTATACGCAGTATTTT. This codes for CASSSGTSGYTQYF.